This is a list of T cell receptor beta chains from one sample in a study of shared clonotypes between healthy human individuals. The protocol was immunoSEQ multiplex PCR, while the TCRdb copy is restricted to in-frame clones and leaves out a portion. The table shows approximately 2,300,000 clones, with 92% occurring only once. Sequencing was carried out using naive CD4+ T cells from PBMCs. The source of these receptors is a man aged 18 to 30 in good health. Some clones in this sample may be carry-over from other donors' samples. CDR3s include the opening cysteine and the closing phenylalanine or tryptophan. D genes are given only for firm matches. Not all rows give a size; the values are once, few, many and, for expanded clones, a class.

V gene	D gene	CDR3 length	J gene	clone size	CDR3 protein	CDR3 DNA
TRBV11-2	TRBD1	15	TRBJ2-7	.	CASSLGTGGHYEQYF	TGTGCCAGCAGCTTAGGCACAGGGGGCCACTACGAGCAGTACTTC
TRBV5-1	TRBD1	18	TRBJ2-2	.	CASSLPETGGPDTGELFF	TGCGCCAGCAGCCTACCCGAGACAGGGGGCCCCGACACCGGGGAGCTGTTTTTT
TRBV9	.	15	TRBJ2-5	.	CASSVTGTEGETQYF	TGTGCCAGCAGCGTGACAGGGACGGAGGGAGAGACCCAGTACTTC
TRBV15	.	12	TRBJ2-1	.	CATSRDQDEQFF	TGTGCCACCAGCAGAGATCAGGATGAGCAGTTCTTC
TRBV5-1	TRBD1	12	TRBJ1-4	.	CASSTGQEKLFF	TGCGCCAGCAGCACGGGACAGGAAAAACTGTTTTTT
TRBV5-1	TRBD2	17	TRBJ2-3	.	CASCSGTSGSSPDTQYF	TGCGCCAGCTGCTCAGGGACTAGCGGGAGTTCCCCAGATACGCAGTATTTT
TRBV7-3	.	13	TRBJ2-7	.	CASSLGNTYEQYF	TGTGCCAGCAGCTTGGGGAATACCTACGAGCAGTACTTC
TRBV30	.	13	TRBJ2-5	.	CAWSVGQTETQYF	TGTGCCTGGAGTGTCGGCCAGACCGAGACCCAGTACTTC
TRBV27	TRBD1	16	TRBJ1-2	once	CASSLFGQGVGYGYTF	TGTGCCAGCAGTTTATTTGGACAGGGGGTTGGGTATGGCTACACCTTC
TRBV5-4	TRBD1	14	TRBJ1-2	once	CASSLQQGLGGYTF	TGTGCCAGCAGCTTGCAACAGGGGTTGGGTGGCTACACCTTC
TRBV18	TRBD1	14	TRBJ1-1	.	CASSQGQLNTEAFF	TGTGCCAGCTCACAGGGACAGCTGAACACTGAAGCTTTCTTT
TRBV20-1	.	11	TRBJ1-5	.	CSALDVQPQHF	TGCAGTGCTCTGGACGTACAGCCCCAGCATTTT
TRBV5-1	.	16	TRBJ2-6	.	CASSFGQVSGANVLTF	TGCGCCAGCAGCTTCGGCCAGGTCTCTGGGGCCAACGTCCTGACTTTC
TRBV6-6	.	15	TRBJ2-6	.	CASSNQGSGANVLTF	TGTGCCAGCAGTAACCAGGGATCTGGGGCCAACGTCCTGACTTTC
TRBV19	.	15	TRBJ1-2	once	CASSTRPAFGYGYTF	TGTGCCAGTAGTACCCGCCCAGCGTTCGGCTATGGCTACACCTTC
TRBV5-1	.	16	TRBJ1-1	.	CASSPGPRAMNTEAFF	TGCGCCAGCAGCCCAGGACCCCGGGCAATGAACACTGAAGCTTTCTTT
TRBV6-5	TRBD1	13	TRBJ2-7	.	CASSGTEAYEQYF	TGTGCCAGCAGTGGGACAGAGGCCTACGAGCAGTACTTC
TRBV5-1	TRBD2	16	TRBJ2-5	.	CASSIGTSGTQETQYF	TGCGCCAGCAGCATAGGGACTAGCGGGACCCAAGAGACCCAGTACTTC
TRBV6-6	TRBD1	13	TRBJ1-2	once	CASRRGQGDGYTF	TGTGCCAGCAGACGCGGACAGGGAGATGGCTACACCTTC
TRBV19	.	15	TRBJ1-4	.	CASSSLQVTNEKLFF	TGTGCCAGTAGTTCACTACAGGTCACTAATGAAAAACTGTTTTTT
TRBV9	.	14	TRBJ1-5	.	CASSRGGSNQPQHF	TGTGCCAGCAGCCGGGGGGGAAGCAATCAGCCCCAGCATTTT
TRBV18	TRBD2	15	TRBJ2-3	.	CASSPGLAGTDTQYF	TGTGCCAGCTCACCGGGACTAGCGGGCACAGATACGCAGTATTTT
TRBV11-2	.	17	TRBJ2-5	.	CASSLRGNLGGRETQYF	TGTGCCAGCAGCTTAAGGGGGAACCTCGGGGGTCGGGAGACCCAGTACTTC
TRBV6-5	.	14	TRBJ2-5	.	CASRPYRFQETQYF	TGTGCCAGCAGACCTTACAGGTTCCAAGAGACCCAGTACTTC
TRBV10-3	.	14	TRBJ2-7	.	CAISGDPGAYEQYF	TGTGCCATCTCGGGGGATCCAGGGGCCTACGAGCAGTACTTC
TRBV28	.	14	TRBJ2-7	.	CASSQSGSRKEQYF	TGTGCCAGCAGCCAATCAGGATCTCGGAAAGAGCAGTACTTC
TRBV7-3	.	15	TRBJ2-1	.	CASSTTGTSGDEQFF	TGTGCCAGCAGCACTACCGGGACCTCGGGCGATGAGCAGTTCTTC
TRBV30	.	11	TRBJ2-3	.	CAWRTGDTQYF	TGTGCCTGGAGGACCGGTGATACGCAGTATTTT
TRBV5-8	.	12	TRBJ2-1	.	CASRLQEDEQFF	TGTGCCAGCAGACTCCAGGAGGATGAGCAGTTCTTC
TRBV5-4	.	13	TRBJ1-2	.	CASGLRPNYGYTF	TGTGCCAGCGGCCTCCGGCCTAACTATGGCTACACCTTC
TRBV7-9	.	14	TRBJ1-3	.	CASRPGSSGNTIYF	TGTGCCAGCAGACCAGGGAGCTCTGGAAACACCATATATTTT
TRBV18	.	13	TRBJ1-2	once	CASSLGATYGYTF	TGTGCCAGCTCACTTGGGGCTACCTATGGCTACACCTTC
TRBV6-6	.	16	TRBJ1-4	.	CASSSATGGSYEKLFF	TGTGCCAGCAGTTCGGCGACAGGAGGGAGCTATGAAAAACTGTTTTTT
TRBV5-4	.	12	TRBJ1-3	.	CASSQGQQTIYF	TGTGCCAGCAGCCAAGGACAGCAGACCATATATTTT
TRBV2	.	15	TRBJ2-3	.	CASTVSANVINTQYF	TGTGCCAGCACTGTTAGCGCCAACGTAATAAATACGCAGTATTTT
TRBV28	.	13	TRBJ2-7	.	CASSLSASGEQYF	TGTGCCAGCAGTTTATCGGCCAGTGGCGAGCAGTACTTC
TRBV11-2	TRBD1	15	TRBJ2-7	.	CASSTWDRAGRRQYF	TGTGCCAGCAGCACTTGGGACAGGGCGGGTCGTCGCCAGTACTTC
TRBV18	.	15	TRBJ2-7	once	CASSSGQPGSYEQYF	TGTGCCAGCTCATCGGGACAACCTGGGTCCTACGAGCAGTACTTC